This TCR beta chain is drawn from a study of patients and donors after allogeneic stem cell transplantation. J lost 3 bases, V lost 6 bases, and 4 bases had no gene match. CDR3 length: 13 residues. TCRdb reprocessed the RT-PCR reads via MiXCR and lists one record per CDR3 protein. The repertoire includes about a million distinct CDR3 sequences, about a sixth of them detected once, and roughly 6% sits in the top ten. The TCR sequence derives from a human donor who was either an allogeneic HSCT recipient or a stem cell or donor lymphocyte infusion donor (not recorded which). It is not recorded whose cells these are; they may come from a transplant donor. The sequenced material came from blood, either unsorted or a sorted T cell fraction (not recorded which). The genes are TRBV12-3 or TRBV12-4 and TRBJ2-5; TRBD1 matches 7 bases. CDR3 sequence (DNA): TGTGCCAGCAGGCGTACAGGGGAAGAGACCCAGTACTTC. Its translation: CASRRTGEETQYF.